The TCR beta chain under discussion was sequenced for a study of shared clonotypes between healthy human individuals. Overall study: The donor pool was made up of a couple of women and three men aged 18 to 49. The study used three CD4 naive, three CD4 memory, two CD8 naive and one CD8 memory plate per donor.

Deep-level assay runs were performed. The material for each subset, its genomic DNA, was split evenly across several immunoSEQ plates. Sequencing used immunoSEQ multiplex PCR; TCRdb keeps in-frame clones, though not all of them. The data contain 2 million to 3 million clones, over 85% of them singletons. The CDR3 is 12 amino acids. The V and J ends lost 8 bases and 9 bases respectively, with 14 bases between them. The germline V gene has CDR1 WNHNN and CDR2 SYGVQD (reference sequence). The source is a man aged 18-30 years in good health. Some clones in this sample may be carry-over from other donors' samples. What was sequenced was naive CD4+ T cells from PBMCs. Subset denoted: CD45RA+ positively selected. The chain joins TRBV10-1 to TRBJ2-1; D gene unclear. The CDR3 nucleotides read TGCGCCAGCTCCAGGATGCTGGGTGAGCAGTTCTTC. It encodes CASSRMLGEQFF.